The clone carrying this TCR beta chain was detected only a few times. Its antigen remains unknown. The data belong to a study of T cells in Graves' hyperthyroidism and ophthalmopathy. Turning to the study itself: Any treatment followed the collection of peripheral blood at initial diagnosis. Study-level results: Most expanded thyroid clonotypes above 0.001 also appeared in blood. A 13 V-J signature model discriminated ophthalmopathy versus stable hyperthyroidism. In validation, the model predicted ophthalmopathy. These predictions came a median about 6.2 months before onset.

V dropped 6 bases and J dropped 5; count of bases not matched to a gene: 15. CDR1 is LNHDA and CDR2 is SQIVND in the germline V gene (reference sequence). This CDR3 is 17 amino acids long. Amplification yielded TCR beta CDR3 regions, with RNA transcripts as the source. HTBI primers were used for first-round RT-PCR of the TCR CDR3. MiXCR was run by TCRdb on the multiplex PCR reads, yielding one entry per CDR3 protein. The sample holds 450,000 to 500,000 distinct CDR3 sequences, under 25% seen once. This receptor was identified in a woman in her sixties or seventies with Graves' ophthalmopathy. Sequencing was done on a sample of blood. The rearrangement uses TRBV19 and TRBJ2-2; 7 nucleotides match TRBD1. CDR3: CASSLTRPGQRTGELFF. CDR3 in DNA: TGTGCCAGTAGCCTGACCCGGCCGGGACAGAGGACCGGGGAGCTGTTTTTT.